The clone carrying this T cell receptor beta chain was recorded only once. Its antigen is unidentified. The data stem from a study of T cells in Graves' hyperthyroidism and ophthalmopathy. Findings of the study overall: With a median lead of around 6.7 months before onset, the model predicted ophthalmopathy.

Criteria for exclusion of patients were uncontrolled infection, other autoimmune disease, pregnancy or lactation. Researchers took RNA transcripts and amplified the TCR beta CDR3 regions from them. HTBI primers were used for first-round RT-PCR of the TCR CDR3. TCRdb redid the calling of the multiplex PCR reads with MiXCR, one entry per CDR3 protein. The table lists under 650,000 distinct CDR3 sequences, roughly 16% of them singletons. Sequenced material: blood. This receptor was obtained from a woman under 40 with Graves' hyperthyroidism.

The CDR3 bases are TGTGCCAGCAGCGTCAGGGGGCCCTACGAGCAGTACTTC. Protein sequence: CASSVRGPYEQYF. The gene calls are TRBV5-8 and TRBJ2-7; 8 positions agree with TRBD1. Trimming at V came to 4 bases and at J to 2 bases, leaving 2 bases not matched to a gene. This CDR3 spans 13 amino acids. Germline V CDR1 and CDR2: SGHTS, YDEGEE. Drawing the rest from reference TRBV5-8 and TRBJ2-7, the complete variable domain is EAGVTQSPTHLIKTRGQQATLRCSPISGHTSVYWYQQALGLGLQFLLWYDEGEERNRGNFPPRFSGRQFPNYSSELNVNALELEDSALYLCASSVRGPYEQYFGPGTRLTVT.